This T cell receptor beta chain emerged from a study of beta chain features in type 1 diabetes. Remarks on this clone: The target antigen is unknown.

Germline V gene data show CDR1 as SGHTA and CDR2 as FQGNSA. The V gene end was trimmed by 2 bases and the J gene end by 4 bases; junction bases not matched to a gene: 3. CDR3 length equals 15 residues. Regarding the study as a whole: Any role of HLA type in TCRB rearrangement remained unresolved here. Naive, central memory and regulatory TCRB repertoires appeared more similar among patients than healthy donors. Sequencing of cDNA might inflate the share of cells that strongly express TCR. In type 1 diabetes patients, VDJ junctions had fewer insertions; deletions at these junctions were more frequent. In all four CD4+ subsets, TCRB CDR3 length was significantly, moderately reduced in type 1 diabetes.

Expressed TCRB transcripts got sequenced, as all isolated RNA was reverse transcribed. Sequencing was performed with immunoSEQ multiplex PCR; in TCRdb, only in-frame clones are kept and a portion is missing. The profile shows over 100,000 clones, about a sixth of them singletons. The chain joins TRBV7-2 to TRBJ2-3, with 10 bases that match TRBD2. The TCR sequence derives from a man between 25 and 39 years old with type 1 diabetes. Sequencing used central memory CD4+ T cells from blood. The CDR3 DNA reads as TGTGCCAGCAGCTTAATGCTAGCGGGGGCAGATACGCAGTATTTT. It encodes CASSLMLAGADTQYF.